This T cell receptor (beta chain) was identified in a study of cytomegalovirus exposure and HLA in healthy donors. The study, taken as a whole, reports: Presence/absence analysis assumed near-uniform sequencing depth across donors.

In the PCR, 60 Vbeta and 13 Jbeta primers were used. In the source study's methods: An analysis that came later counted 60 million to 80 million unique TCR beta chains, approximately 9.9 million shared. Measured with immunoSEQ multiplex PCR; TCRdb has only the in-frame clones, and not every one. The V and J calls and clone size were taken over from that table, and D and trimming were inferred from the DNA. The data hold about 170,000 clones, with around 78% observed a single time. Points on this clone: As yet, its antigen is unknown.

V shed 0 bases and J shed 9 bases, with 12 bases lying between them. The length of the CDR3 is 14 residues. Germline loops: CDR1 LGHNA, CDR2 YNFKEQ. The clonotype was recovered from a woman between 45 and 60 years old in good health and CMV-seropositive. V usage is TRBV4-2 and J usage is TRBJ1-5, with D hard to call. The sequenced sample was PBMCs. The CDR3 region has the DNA TGTGCCAGCAGCCAAGACCGTGGGTCGGGGCCCCAGCATTTT. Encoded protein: CASSQDRGSGPQHF.